The clone carrying this T cell receptor (beta chain) occurred once. The CDR3 totals 15 residues. The germline CDR1 and CDR2 sequences are MNHNY and SVGAGI (reference sequence). V gave up 2 bases and J gave up 3 bases; unmatched junction bases: 5. These data belong to a study of shared T cell receptors in the human thymus. Assay used: immunoSEQ multiplex PCR; TCRdb lists only in-frame clones, some missing. The sample records 600,000 or so clones, more than 70% being singletons. These data are also associated with another study on human thymus T cells. That publication notes: Thymic material originated from resections removed in the course of corrective heart surgery. Related work found strong thymic repertoire overlap between unrelated individuals.

The receptor was isolated from a boy under two years old with a congenital heart defect. Material for sequencing was thymocytes. The chain uses TRBV6-6 and TRBJ2-3; TRBD1 aligns across 7 bases. CDR3 in amino acids: CASSYQTGATDTQYF. The CDR3 DNA reads TGTGCCAGCAGTTACCAAACAGGGGCGACAGATACGCAGTATTTT.